The rows below give T cell receptor beta chains drawn from one sample of a study of cytotoxic CD8 clonotypes in ibrutinib-treated CLL. The protocol was immunoSEQ multiplex PCR, while the TCRdb copy is restricted to in-frame clones and leaves out a portion. The sample lists over 8,500 clones, 70% to 80% occurring once. The source material was PBMCs, sampled at disease progression, from a patient treated with ibrutinib. These receptors were collected from a human donor with chronic lymphocytic leukemia. Both conserved end residues are part of each CDR3. D genes are given only for firm matches. Rows may omit the clone size; those that give it use once, few, many or a size class.

once,TRBV27,TRBD2,TRBJ2-1,TGTGCCAGCAGTTGGTCGGGAGGATCTTTCTATGAGCAGTTCTTC,CASSWSGGSFYEQFF
once,TRBV10-3,TRBD2,TRBJ2-7,TGTGCCATCAGTGAGGGACGGCTCAAACCCGGGACTAGCGGGAACTACGAGCAGTACTTC,CAISEGRLKPGTSGNYEQYF
.,TRBV2,.,TRBJ2-7,TGTGCCAGCAGTGTCGCGGTAGCGAGCTCCTACGAGCAGTACTTC,CASSVAVASSYEQYF
.,TRBV4-2,TRBD2,TRBJ2-5,TGTGCCAGCAGCCAAGCTAGCGGGGGAACGGAGACCCAGTACTTC,CASSQASGGTETQYF
.,TRBV7-2,.,TRBJ2-5,TGTGCCAGCACCCTGTCTGGGGCGGAGACCCAGTACTTC,CASTLSGAETQYF
.,TRBV27,.,TRBJ1-6,TGTGCCAGCAGTTTATTCGGGGGGGTCTCCTATAATTCACCCCTCCACTTT,CASSLFGGVSYNSPLHF
medium-sized,TRBV5-1,.,TRBJ2-5,TGCGCCAGCAGCGCCAACCAAGAGACCCAGTACTTC,CASSANQETQYF
.,TRBV19,.,TRBJ2-7,TGTGCCAGCTCCGGTGACACCTCCTACGAGCAGTACTTC,CASSGDTSYEQYF
once,TRBV7-9,.,TRBJ1-4,TGTGCCAGCAGCCGGGGCGCTACAGCGGGGATCACTAATGAAAAACTGTTTTTT,CASSRGATAGITNEKLFF
medium-sized,TRBV7-3,.,TRBJ2-2,TGTGCCAGCAGCTCCAGGGGCACCGGGGAGCTGTTTTTT,CASSSRGTGELFF